The T cell receptor beta chain under discussion was sequenced for a study of T cell responses to AZD1222 COVID-19 vaccine (dated by TCRdb to the early 2020s). Regarding the complete study: AZD1222 recipients whose second dose came at about 4 weeks and those whose second dose came at about 12 weeks were combined into one group, since spike-specific TCR depth and breadth did not differ between the two schedules. TCR sequencing covered more than 230 trial participants: roughly 200 given two doses of AZD1222 and around 25 given two doses of MenACWY control vaccine. Trial participants were enrolled into age subgroups of 18-55, 56-69 and 70-plus years, which contained about 150, 28 and 57 TCR-sequenced participants, respectively.

The time point label for this specimen denotes: baseline before first vaccination. Vaccinee samples came from UK trials COV001 and COV002, including a single-blind randomized controlled phase 2/3 trial of AZD1222 (ChAdOx1 nCoV-19) in healthy adults. For TCRbeta chain sequencing, PBMC samples were collected from trial participants at day 0 and at day 28 after the second dose. The CDR3 goes from the cysteine to the phenylalanine over 15 residues. This entry keeps only the CDR3 DNA: 45 bases, framed from base 1. From the germline V gene (reference sequence), CDR1 is SEHNR and CDR2 is FQNEAQ. V lost 5 bases and J lost 0 bases; the stretch between them is 13 bases long. Results and caveats for the whole study, not just this receptor: Conclusions about previously exposed vaccinees were limited because only 5 or 6 AZD1222 recipients were SARS-CoV-2 seropositive at baseline. In the small 56-69-year group, the increase in depth fell short of significance, most likely because of low power. Because no day 14 peak-response samples were available, repertoires were characterized only after the peak T cell response. CD4 TCRs associated with the vaccine covered the entire spike protein, and the dominant responses were in regions 160-218 and 743-854. A significant rise in spike-specific TCR breadth and depth was observed after two AZD1222 doses relative to day 0 and relative to MenACWY recipients. Reportedly, close to half of the unique spike-specific TCRs recognized epitopes lying outside the regions that are mutated in the B.1.351 and B.1.1.7 variants. Participants were mostly white British and included more females than males, and it was suggested by the authors that clonal diversity may have been underestimated.

The CDR3 regions of human TCRbeta chains were subjected to immunosequencing. The authors' pipeline ran thus. TCRs in the repertoires were compared against a reference library of SARS-CoV-2-specific TCRs that had been generated with the MIRA antigen-specificity platform. Breadth meant the fraction of unique TCRs that were SARS-CoV-2-associated, whereas depth meant the fraction of total T cells that were SARS-CoV-2-associated. Using the MIRA data, each spike-specific TCR was assigned both to the spike region to which the TCR was reactive and to a CD4 or CD8 class. Log10-transformed breadth and depth values were compared by one-way ANOVA with Sidak's multiple comparisons tests. TCRdb re-hosts the immuneACCESS table, in-frame sequences only. Its copies lack some clones; in the studies checked, an unresolved V gene accounts for under half of them, and the cause for the rest is not known. V and J calls and clone size are given by that table; D and trimming were obtained from the DNA. This sample gives about 82,000 clones in total; 90% of them show up just once. Clones ranked in the top ten supply 4.5% to 6% of the sample.

With respect to this clone: Its binding antigen is unknown. Per-base quality was not reported, and no clone a single base away is much larger than it.

The sequencing used peripheral blood, collected on day 0 of AZD1222 vaccination. The TCR originated in an adult in good health. Recombination joined TRBV7-9 with TRBJ1-2, with no confident D gene call. Here is the DNA: TGTGCCAGCAGCCTCGGTCGGAACCCTAACTATGGCTACACCTTC. It is translated as CASSLGRNPNYGYTF.